The clone carrying this TCR beta chain has just a few counts. This record belongs to a study of T cell changes during pregnancy in multiple sclerosis. V lost 5 bases and J 4 bases, leaving 17 bases between the germline ends. Germline CDR1 SGHTA, CDR2 FQGNSA. The CDR3 loop spans 15 amino acids. Assay used: immunoSEQ multiplex PCR; TCRdb lists only in-frame clones, some missing. This sample has more than 35,000 clones; 90% occur once, and the top ten carry under 0.5%. The source is a female donor with multiple sclerosis, enrolled in a pregnancy study. This chain connects TRBV7-2 to TRBJ1-2; D gene ambiguous. This sample comprised CD4+ T cells from peripheral blood mononuclear cells, obtained in the second trimester of pregnancy. The CDR3 loop reads CASSLSAGDPYGYTF. The CDR3, as DNA: TGTGCCAGCAGCCTCTCGGCGGGCGATCCCTATGGCTACACCTTC.